This entry lists 24 T cell receptor beta chains sequenced from one sample in a study of CD8+ T cells in alopecia areata. Treatment of the sample: oral pan-JAK inhibitor, 5-10 mg twice daily. It was cDNA, reverse transcribed from extracted RNA, that served as the sequencing template. The method was immunoSEQ multiplex PCR; TCRdb's version includes in-frame clones alone and lacks a portion of them. The sample includes roughly 170,000 clones, roughly 53% of them seen just once. The sample consisted of CD8+ T cells sorted from blood, taken at week 24, from a patient treated with tofacitinib. These receptors were obtained from a human donor with alopecia areata.

The chain is built from TRBV7-8 and TRBJ1-5; unclear D gene. The germline V gene encodes CDR1 SGHVS and CDR2 FQNEAQ. The CDR3 has 15 residues. Trimming removed 1 base at V and 0 bases at J, with 7 bases between. The DNA of the CDR3 is TGTGCCAGCAGCTTAGTTGCCAATAGCAATCAGCCCCAGCATTTT. Its translation: CASSLVANSNQPQHF.

The rearrangement uses TRBV29-1 and TRBJ2-2, with D perhaps TRBD2 (6 bases). V was cut by 2 bases and J by 5 bases, with 12 bases left in between. The CDR3 extends over 14 amino acids. Germline CDR1 is SQVTM and CDR2 is ANQGSEA. This CDR3 reads CSVELATLTGELFF. CDR3 coding DNA: TGCAGCGTTGAACTAGCGACCTTGACCGGGGAGCTGTTTTTT.

This clone has only a few counts. The J gene is TRBJ2-7, the V gene TRBV2; D call uncertain. With 0 bases removed from V and 7 bases from J, the gap between germline ends came to 10 bases. The germline gives CDR1 SNHLY, CDR2 FYNNEI. This CDR3 contains 13 residues. CDR3 nucleotides: TGTGCCAGCAGTGAAGCCCGCGTCGGGGAGCAGTACTTC. This sequence encodes CASSEARVGEQYF. Complete variable domain (other parts from reference TRBV2 and TRBJ2-7): EPEVTQTPSHQVTQMGQEVILRCVPISNHLYFYWYRQILGQKVEFLVSFYNNEISEKSEIFDDQFSVERPDGSNFTLKIRSTKLEDSAMYFCASSEARVGEQYFGPGTRLTVT.

The chain employs TRBV5-4 and TRBJ1-2; 7 nucleotides agree with TRBD1. Germline V gene data show CDR1 as SGHNT and CDR2 as YYREEE (reference sequence). The CDR3 spans 15 residues. The J segment lost 2 bases and the V segment lost 1 base, leaving 5 bases of the junction unmatched. CDR3 sequence: CASSLTRTGNYGYTF. In DNA form, the CDR3 reads TGTGCCAGCAGCTTGACCAGGACAGGCAACTATGGCTACACCTTC.

This clone occurred a few times. The V gene is TRBV29-1, the J gene TRBJ2-1, with unresolved D. The CDR3 runs 10 residues. CDR1 and CDR2 from the germline V gene are SQVTM and ANQGSEA. V was pared by 4 bases and J by 9 bases, with 7 bases between. CDR3 sequence reads: CSVVWIEQFF. The DNA of the CDR3 is TGCAGCGTTGTGTGGATTGAGCAGTTCTTC.

This chain joins TRBV25-1 and TRBJ2-1, with 7 bases lining up with TRBD1. V gave up 8 bases and J gave up 8 bases; unmatched junction bases: 12. This CDR3 is 14 amino acids long. Germline V gives CDR1 MGHDK, CDR2 SYGVNS. The CDR3 bases are TGTGCCAGCGGATCAGACAGGGTCCGGGATGAGCAGTTCTTC. This encodes CASGSDRVRDEQFF.

The rearrangement uses TRBV4-1 and TRBJ2-2; no reliable D call. Germline V CDR1 and CDR2: MGHRA, YSYEKL. The V end lost 4 bases, the J end lost 10 bases, and 10 bases lay between the germline ends. The CDR3 covers 12 residues. The CDR3 nucleotides are TGCGCCAGCAGCCGGGTTCCAGCGGAGCTGTTTTTT. Its translation is CASSRVPAELFF.

This chain uses TRBV30 with TRBJ2-7; TRBD1 matches at 8 bases. From germline, CDR1 is GTSNPN and CDR2 SVGIG (reference sequence). With V trimmed by 3 bases and J by 2 bases, 6 bases remained unmatched. The CDR3 has 14 residues. The DNA for the CDR3 is TGTGCCTGGAGGGGAGGACAGGGAACCTACGAGCAGTACTTC. Its protein product is CAWRGGQGTYEQYF.

This clone was seen only a few times. The chain employs TRBV29-1 and TRBJ2-7; D may be TRBD2 (5 bases). Deletions cut 6 bases from V and 0 bases from J, with 15 bases between. The CDR3 consists of 14 residues. Germline V gives CDR1 SQVTM, CDR2 ANQGSEA. CDR3 region: CSVLGSQDSYEQYF. The CDR3 DNA sequence: TGCAGCGTGTTAGGGAGTCAAGACTCCTACGAGCAGTACTTC.

The chain has TRBV10-3 and TRBJ2-7; possible D gene TRBD1, 6 bases. The CDR3 sequence is 14 residues long. Germline CDR1 ENHRY, CDR2 SYGVKD. V shed 8 bases and J shed 2 bases, with 16 bases lying between them. The CDR3 DNA reads as TGTGCCATCGCTGGGGGCCCGCCGACCTACGAGCAGTACTTC. As protein: CAIAGGPPTYEQYF.

The genes are TRBV18 and TRBJ1-2; 9 bases are shared with TRBD1. Per germline, CDR1 KGHSH and CDR2 LQKENI. CDR3 length: 18 amino acids. Trimming at V came to 8 bases and at J to 4 bases, leaving 20 bases not matched to a gene. The CDR3 loop is CASHFKSRDRDPFYGYTF. As DNA, the CDR3 is TGTGCCAGCCACTTCAAGAGCCGGGACAGGGACCCGTTCTATGGCTACACCTTC.

CDR3 in DNA: TGTGCCAGCAGTTTTATTTCTTATAATTCACCCCTCCACTTT. Translation gives CASSFISYNSPLHF. The V gene is TRBV27, the J gene TRBJ1-6; D remains unclear. V lost 3 bases and J 4 bases, leaving 7 bases between the germline ends. Germline CDR1 reads MNHEY; CDR2 reads SMNVEV (reference sequence). This CDR3 is 14 amino acids long.

The V gene is TRBV7-3, the J gene TRBJ2-7, with D perhaps matching TRBD1 or TRBD2 (5 bases each). This CDR3 has 15 residues. Trimming pared 6 bases from V and 2 bases from J, leaving 17 bases between. Germline V lookup: CDR1 SGHTA, CDR2 FQGTGA. The CDR3 DNA follows: TGTGCCAGCAGTTACTCCTCCGGGGACCCCTACGAGCAGTACTTC. This encodes CASSYSSGDPYEQYF.

The DNA for the CDR3 is TGTGCCAGCAGTGTCCGAGGTACAAGCTATGGCTACACCTTC. Translation gives CASSVRGTSYGYTF. The genes are TRBV6-1 and TRBJ1-2; unclear D gene. CDR3 length: 14 amino acids. In germline, CDR1 is MNHNS, CDR2 SASEGT. With 4 bases removed from V and 4 bases from J, the gap between germline ends came to 13 bases.

The rearrangement joins TRBV30 to TRBJ2-3; D unresolved. With 7 bases removed from V and 2 bases from J, the gap between germline ends came to 4 bases. The V gene's germline CDR1 is GTSNPN and CDR2 SVGIG (reference sequence). The CDR3 runs to 10 residues. This CDR3 reads CASSTDTQYF. For the CDR3, the DNA is TGTGCCTCCTCCACAGATACGCAGTATTTT.

This clone was detected a few times. The CDR3 loop is CASSLGRAPETQYF. CDR3 bases: TGTGCCAGCAGCTTAGGCAGGGCACCAGAGACCCAGTACTTC. The genes are TRBV13 and TRBJ2-5, with D tentatively TRBD1 (5 bases). This CDR3 comprises 14 residues. The V end lost 0 bases, the J end lost 4 bases, and 9 bases lay between the germline ends. Germline CDR1 and CDR2: PRHDT and FYEKMQ (reference sequence).

Points on this clone: One end of the junction is discordant with germline, which a read error may explain. CDR3 nucleotide sequence: TGTGCCGGCAGTGTGGCAGCAAACACTGAAGCTTTCTTT. This sequence encodes CAGSVAANTEAFF. This rearrangement joins TRBV25-1 to TRBJ1-1; D uncertain. Germline lookup yields CDR1 MGHDK and CDR2 SYGVNS. This CDR3 comprises 13 residues.

The rearrangement uses TRBV13 and TRBJ1-6, with 12 bases aligning to TRBD1. The ends lost 6 bases at V and 14 bases at J; junction bases unmatched: 14. There are 16 residues in the CDR3. Per germline, CDR1 PRHDT and CDR2 FYEKMQ (reference sequence). The CDR3 loop reads CASRNRDRGPFGTLHF. CDR3 sequence (DNA): TGTGCCAGCAGAAATCGGGACAGGGGGCCGTTTGGAACCCTCCACTTT.

This chain uses TRBV6-4 with TRBJ2-3; no firm D call. The CDR3 length is 14 residues. Trimming took off 2 bases at V and 2 bases at J, with 8 bases between the two ends. The germline V gene encodes CDR1 MRHNA and CDR2 SNTAGT. CDR3 region: CASSDDPTTDTQYF. The DNA for the CDR3 is TGTGCCAGCAGTGACGACCCAACCACAGATACGCAGTATTTT.

In this sample, this clone turned up once. The chain combines TRBV4-1 with TRBJ1-5; TRBD1 is a possible D gene (6 bases). V lost 3 bases to trimming and J lost 4 bases, with 19 bases between them. Germline lookup yields CDR1 MGHRA and CDR2 YSYEKL. This CDR3 has 17 amino acids. The CDR3 loop is CASSQYSGLGANQPQHF. Written as DNA, the CDR3 is TGCGCCAGCAGCCAGTATAGTGGGTTGGGGGCAAATCAGCCCCAGCATTTT.

V is TRBV15 and J is TRBJ1-2, with unresolved D. The CDR3 is 15 residues long. Germline CDR1 reads LNHNV; CDR2 reads YYDKDF (reference sequence). V lost 1 base, J lost 4 bases, and 13 bases lay in between. The CDR3 loop reads CATSRASWGVYGYTF. The CDR3 coding sequence is TGTGCCACCAGCAGAGCCTCGTGGGGTGTCTATGGCTACACCTTC.

This chain joins TRBV2 and TRBJ1-5; D perhaps matches TRBD1 (5 bases). The CDR3 loop spans 14 amino acids. The V gene's germline CDR1 is SNHLY and CDR2 FYNNEI. V was pared by 3 bases and J by 8 bases, with 14 bases between. The CDR3 DNA is TGTGCCAGCAGTGAGACAGACGGGAGGGAGCCCCAGCATTTT. It translates to CASSETDGREPQHF. The full variable domain, its missing parts supplied by reference TRBV2 and TRBJ1-5, is EPEVTQTPSHQVTQMGQEVILRCVPISNHLYFYWYRQILGQKVEFLVSFYNNEISEKSEIFDDQFSVERPDGSNFTLKIRSTKLEDSAMYFCASSETDGREPQHFGDGTRLSIL.

In its sample, this clone was seen a few times. V usage is TRBV29-1 and J usage is TRBJ2-5; 7 nucleotides line up with TRBD1. Germline CDR1 SQVTM, CDR2 ANQGSEA. V gave up 3 bases and J gave up 1 base; unmatched junction bases: 8. This CDR3 contains 15 residues. Here the CDR3 DNA reads TGCAGCGTTGAGGTTCCGGGACAGTCCCAAGAGACCCAGTACTTC. This gives the protein CSVEVPGQSQETQYF.

V usage is TRBV7-9 and J usage is TRBJ2-7; D uncertain. V dropped 6 bases and J dropped 5 bases, with 11 bases sitting between them. The CDR3 is 12 amino acids. CDR1 SEHNR and CDR2 FQNEAQ come from the germline V gene (reference sequence). CDR3 sequence reads: CASSGGLDEQYF. CDR3 nucleotide sequence: TGTGCCAGCAGTGGTGGGTTGGACGAGCAGTACTTC.